Listed below are T cell receptor beta chains from one sample, sequenced in a study of blood T cell repertoires in COVID-19. Here immunoSEQ multiplex PCR was the method, and the copy in TCRdb shows in-frame clones only, minus some. The repertoire holds roughly 300,000 clones, around 82% seen once, with roughly 1.2% in the top ten. Input material: peripheral blood. All receptors derive from a woman aged 45 to 65 with acute or convalescent COVID-19. Both conserved end residues are part of each CDR3. Each record gives: CDR3 DNA, CDR3 protein, D gene, clone size, J gene, V gene. The D gene is left open where the match is weak. The size entry is marked missing in some rows and otherwise reads once, few, many or a size class.

cdr3_nt: TGTGCCATCAGTACGCAGGGGGCTCTGGATGGCTACACCTTC; cdr3_aa: CAISTQGALDGYTF; d_call: TRBD1; clone_size: -; j_call: TRBJ1-2; v_call: TRBV10-3
cdr3_nt: TGTGCCATCAGGGCCAGGGGGAACACTGAAGCTTTCTTT; cdr3_aa: CAIRARGNTEAFF; d_call: -; clone_size: -; j_call: TRBJ1-1; v_call: TRBV10-3
cdr3_nt: TGTGCCATCACCCCGGGACTAGCGGCTAATGAGCAGTTCTTC; cdr3_aa: CAITPGLAANEQFF; d_call: TRBD2; clone_size: -; j_call: TRBJ2-1; v_call: TRBV10-3
cdr3_nt: TGTGCCGCAGGGGGCGCGGATGGCTACACCTTC; cdr3_aa: CAAGGADGYTF; d_call: TRBD1; clone_size: -; j_call: TRBJ1-2; v_call: TRBV19
cdr3_nt: TGTGCCAGCAGTTTCTCAGGGGGTCAGCCCCAGCATTTT; cdr3_aa: CASSFSGGQPQHF; d_call: TRBD1; clone_size: few; j_call: TRBJ1-5; v_call: TRBV27
cdr3_nt: TGTGCCAGCTCACCATTGGACAGGGAGAACTATGGCTACACCTTC; cdr3_aa: CASSPLDRENYGYTF; d_call: TRBD1; clone_size: -; j_call: TRBJ1-2; v_call: TRBV18
cdr3_nt: TGTGCCAGCAGTTCGGTATGGGGCGAAAAACTGTTTTTT; cdr3_aa: CASSSVWGEKLFF; d_call: -; clone_size: -; j_call: TRBJ1-4; v_call: TRBV27
cdr3_nt: TGTGCCAGCAGCAAGGCCGGGACTAGCGTTGACAATGAGCAGTTCTTC; cdr3_aa: CASSKAGTSVDNEQFF; d_call: TRBD2; clone_size: -; j_call: TRBJ2-1; v_call: TRBV7-9
cdr3_nt: TGTGCCAGCAGCCCCTCACCAGGGGGCTGGGGTGGCTACACCTTC; cdr3_aa: CASSPSPGGWGGYTF; d_call: TRBD1; clone_size: once; j_call: TRBJ1-2; v_call: TRBV9
cdr3_nt: TGCGCCAGCAGCTTTCAGGGGGCGGGATGGTACGAGCAGTACTTC; cdr3_aa: CASSFQGAGWYEQYF; d_call: TRBD1; clone_size: -; j_call: TRBJ2-7; v_call: TRBV5-1
cdr3_nt: TGTGCCAGCAGCCAAGATTGGCAGGTGGGAGAGACCCAGTACTTC; cdr3_aa: CASSQDWQVGETQYF; d_call: -; clone_size: few; j_call: TRBJ2-5; v_call: TRBV4-2
cdr3_nt: TGTGCCAGCACAGGGGACACCGGGGAGCTGTTTTTT; cdr3_aa: CASTGDTGELFF; d_call: -; clone_size: once; j_call: TRBJ2-2; v_call: TRBV2
cdr3_nt: TGTGCCAGCAGCTTAGACCCACAATTTAACAATGAGCAGTTCTTC; cdr3_aa: CASSLDPQFNNEQFF; d_call: -; clone_size: -; j_call: TRBJ2-1; v_call: TRBV7-2
cdr3_nt: TGTGCCAGCAGCTTAGCCCGGGACAGGGATCGGGGCTACACCTTC; cdr3_aa: CASSLARDRDRGYTF; d_call: TRBD1; clone_size: -; j_call: TRBJ1-2; v_call: TRBV7-2
cdr3_nt: TGTGCCAGCTCAGGCGCCGCCGGTTCACCCCTCCACTTT; cdr3_aa: CASSGAAGSPLHF; d_call: -; clone_size: -; j_call: TRBJ1-6; v_call: TRBV9
cdr3_nt: TGTGCCAGCAGCCTTCCGACTAGCGGGGACTACAATGAGCAGTTCTTC; cdr3_aa: CASSLPTSGDYNEQFF; d_call: TRBD2; clone_size: -; j_call: TRBJ2-1; v_call: TRBV7-9
cdr3_nt: TGTGCCAGCAGTTCTAATAATTCACCCCTCCACTTT; cdr3_aa: CASSSNNSPLHF; d_call: -; clone_size: -; j_call: TRBJ1-6; v_call: TRBV6-5
cdr3_nt: TGCGCCAGCAGCCAAGAGGGCAAGAATCAAGAGACCCAGTACTTC; cdr3_aa: CASSQEGKNQETQYF; d_call: -; clone_size: -; j_call: TRBJ2-5; v_call: TRBV4-1
cdr3_nt: TGTGCCAGCAGCAAAGGGGGGGACAGGGGGACAGATACGCAGTATTTT; cdr3_aa: CASSKGGDRGTDTQYF; d_call: -; clone_size: -; j_call: TRBJ2-3; v_call: TRBV21-1
cdr3_nt: TGTGCCAGCAGCCAAGAGGTATTCACAGGGGGACGCGAGCAGTACTTC; cdr3_aa: CASSQEVFTGGREQYF; d_call: TRBD1; clone_size: -; j_call: TRBJ2-7; v_call: TRBV14
cdr3_nt: TGTGCCTGGGGGAGGGATGGCTACACCTTC; cdr3_aa: CAWGRDGYTF; d_call: -; clone_size: -; j_call: TRBJ1-2; v_call: TRBV30
cdr3_nt: TGCGCCAGCAGCTTCAGGGACAGCTATAATTCACCCCTCCACTTT; cdr3_aa: CASSFRDSYNSPLHF; d_call: TRBD1; clone_size: -; j_call: TRBJ1-6; v_call: TRBV5-1
cdr3_nt: TGTGCCAGCAGCCAAGATTTGGGAAGCGGGGCTGAGAATGAGCAGTTCTTC; cdr3_aa: CASSQDLGSGAENEQFF; d_call: TRBD2; clone_size: few; j_call: TRBJ2-1; v_call: TRBV3-1/TRBV3-2
cdr3_nt: TGCGCCAGCAGTGGCGAGATAGCGGATAATTACAATGAGCAGTTCTTC; cdr3_aa: CASSGEIADNYNEQFF; d_call: -; clone_size: -; j_call: TRBJ2-1; v_call: TRBV10-1
cdr3_nt: TGTGCCTGGAGTAGCGGGGGGGATACAGATACGCAGTATTTT; cdr3_aa: CAWSSGGDTDTQYF; d_call: TRBD2; clone_size: -; j_call: TRBJ2-3; v_call: TRBV30
cdr3_nt: TGTGCCAGCAGACCCCGGGCGGGAGAGTACAATGAGCAGTTCTTC; cdr3_aa: CASRPRAGEYNEQFF; d_call: TRBD2; clone_size: -; j_call: TRBJ2-1; v_call: TRBV7-2
cdr3_nt: TGTGCCAGCTCCGTATCAGGGCGGAACACTGAAGCTTTCTTT; cdr3_aa: CASSVSGRNTEAFF; d_call: -; clone_size: -; j_call: TRBJ1-1; v_call: TRBV18
cdr3_nt: TGTGCCAGCAACAACAGGGGAGAAGAGACCCAGTACTTC; cdr3_aa: CASNNRGEETQYF; d_call: TRBD1; clone_size: -; j_call: TRBJ2-5; v_call: TRBV2
cdr3_nt: TGTGCCAGCAGCCTGGGACTCGAAGCTTTCTTT; cdr3_aa: CASSLGLEAFF; d_call: -; clone_size: -; j_call: TRBJ1-1; v_call: TRBV7-9
cdr3_nt: TGTGCCAGCAGTGGCCGGGGATCTCGAGAGCAGTTCTTC; cdr3_aa: CASSGRGSREQFF; d_call: -; clone_size: -; j_call: TRBJ2-1; v_call: TRBV28
cdr3_nt: TGTGCCAGCCTCGCGGGAGCAGAGACCCAGTACTTC; cdr3_aa: CASLAGAETQYF; d_call: TRBD2; clone_size: -; j_call: TRBJ2-5; v_call: TRBV5-8
cdr3_nt: TGTGCCAGCAGCCACGACGGACAGGGTCATTTGGAGCTGTTTTTT; cdr3_aa: CASSHDGQGHLELFF; d_call: TRBD1; clone_size: once; j_call: TRBJ2-2; v_call: TRBV3-1/TRBV3-2
cdr3_nt: TGCAGTGCTAGAGAACAGGGGGAAGCTTTCTTT; cdr3_aa: CSAREQGEAFF; d_call: TRBD1; clone_size: once; j_call: TRBJ1-1; v_call: TRBV20-1
cdr3_nt: TGTGCCAGCTGGGCCGGAAGCTCTGGAAACACCATATATTTT; cdr3_aa: CASWAGSSGNTIYF; d_call: -; clone_size: few; j_call: TRBJ1-3; v_call: TRBV19
cdr3_nt: TGTGCCAGCAGTAAGCAGACTAGTACCCAGTACTTC; cdr3_aa: CASSKQTSTQYF; d_call: -; clone_size: once; j_call: TRBJ2-5; v_call: TRBV7-9
cdr3_nt: TGTGCCAGCAGCCAGCTACTACTTAGGAGCGGGAGGACAGATACGCAGTATTTT; cdr3_aa: CASSQLLLRSGRTDTQYF; d_call: TRBD2; clone_size: -; j_call: TRBJ2-3; v_call: TRBV14
cdr3_nt: TGTGCCACCGGTTTGGGACACGGGAATGAAAAACTGTTTTTT; cdr3_aa: CATGLGHGNEKLFF; d_call: -; clone_size: once; j_call: TRBJ1-4; v_call: TRBV19
cdr3_nt: TGTGCCAGCAAGGGACAGGGTATTCGGGAGCTGTTTTTT; cdr3_aa: CASKGQGIRELFF; d_call: TRBD1; clone_size: few; j_call: TRBJ2-2; v_call: TRBV3-1/TRBV3-2
cdr3_nt: TGTGCCAGCAGCGAAAACCGTGTCCGGAGTGCGACTAGTCAAGAGACCCAGTACTTC; cdr3_aa: CASSENRVRSATSQETQYF; d_call: -; clone_size: -; j_call: TRBJ2-5; v_call: TRBV7-8
cdr3_nt: TGTGCCAGCAGTTACGGGCAGGGAGGAAAGGAGCTGTTTTTT; cdr3_aa: CASSYGQGGKELFF; d_call: -; clone_size: -; j_call: TRBJ2-2; v_call: TRBV6-5
cdr3_nt: TGTGCCACCAGTGATCAGGGAGGACAGCCCCAGCATTTT; cdr3_aa: CATSDQGGQPQHF; d_call: -; clone_size: few; j_call: TRBJ1-5; v_call: TRBV24-1
cdr3_nt: TGTGCCACCAGTGACAGCCAAGAGACCCAGTACTTC; cdr3_aa: CATSDSQETQYF; d_call: -; clone_size: -; j_call: TRBJ2-5; v_call: TRBV24-1